Reported below is one T cell receptor beta chain. This sample stems from a study of blood T cell repertoires in COVID-19. Whole-study context: The analysed material was cDNA or gDNA that came from T cells, B-cell-depleted T cells, or PBMCs.

The CDR3 contains 15 residues. The junction had 6 bases not matched to a gene; V was cut back by 2 bases and J by 7 bases. The germline V gene encodes CDR1 MDHEN and CDR2 SYDVKM. The table came from immunoSEQ multiplex PCR; TCRdb's copy has only in-frame clones and leaves some out. The sample includes 200,000 to 300,000 clones, 75% to 85% of them seen just once. J is TRBJ2-1 and V is TRBV28; 9 bases match TRBD2. The sequence was obtained from a human donor in a cohort sampled during active COVID-19. Sequenced: peripheral blood. CDR3 in amino acids: CASSLPSGMGNEQFF. CDR3 coding DNA: TGTGCCAGCAGTTTACCTAGCGGGATGGGGAATGAGCAGTTCTTC.